The T cell receptor (beta chain) under discussion was sequenced for a study of cytomegalovirus exposure and HLA in healthy donors. Study-wide points: The authors later linked a missense DCLRE1C variant to TCR beta V- and J-gene trimming.

Points on this clone: What it recognizes is unknown.

Germline V CDR1 and CDR2: SGHVS, FQNEAQ. This CDR3 has 17 residues. V trimming: 2 bases; J trimming: 6 bases; junction bases outside the gene matches: 15. Researchers ran the PCR with 60 Vbeta and 13 Jbeta primers. Repertoires were generated with immunoSEQ multiplex PCR, while TCRdb's copy carries only in-frame clones and drops some. Among around 85,000 clones, around 80% were seen once, and the ten largest hold approximately 7.5%. This chain uses TRBV7-8 with TRBJ1-1, with 7 bases fitting TRBD1. The sequenced material came from PBMCs. The TCR sequence derives from a man in his thirties or forties in good health and CMV-seronegative. The CDR3 DNA reads TGTGCCAGCAGCTTAAGATTGATCCGACAGGGCGGCGCTGAAGCTTTCTTT. Protein product: CASSLRLIRQGGAEAFF.